What follows are 14 T cell receptor beta chains derived from one specimen sequenced in a study of T cells after yellow fever vaccination. TCRdb fed the 5' RACE reads into MiXCR, producing one record per CDR3 protein. Here the sample spans some 52,000 distinct CDR3 sequences, about 6.6% being singletons. Here the sequenced sample was CD8+ T cells not binding an NS4B(214-222) dextramer, sorted from PBMCs, taken about 49 days after the first yellow fever vaccination. The receptors derive from a young man who received the YFV17D yellow fever vaccine.

CDR3 amino acids: CASSLGGQGVVYEQYV. DNA of the CDR3: TGTGCCAGCAGCTTAGGGGGACAGGGGGTGGTCTACGAGCAGTACGTC. The gene calls are TRBV11-2 and TRBJ2-7, with TRBD1 matching over 11 bases. The length of the CDR3 is 16 residues. Germline trimming cut 1 base from V and 3 bases from J; bases unmatched to any gene: 5. Germline loops: CDR1 SGHAT, CDR2 FQNNGV.

The V and J genes are TRBV7-2 and TRBJ2-7, with a possible D match to TRBD2 (5 bases). Germline V lookup: CDR1 SGHTA, CDR2 FQGNSA. V dropped 3 bases and J dropped 4 bases, with 10 bases sitting between them. The CDR3 loop spans 13 amino acids. CDR3 coding DNA: TGTGCCAGCAGCTTCTACCTAGCTTACGAGCAGTACGTC. It codes for CASSFYLAYEQYV.

Ten or more counts support this clonotype. This chain connects TRBV6-5 to TRBJ2-3, with no clear D. The germline V gene encodes CDR1 MNHEY and CDR2 SVGAGI. V was shortened by 8 bases and J by 2 bases, with 5 bases between the two germline ends. CDR3 size: 11 residues. The DNA for the CDR3 is TGTGCCAGCGGGTACACAGATACGCAGTATTTT. It translates to CASGYTDTQYF.

This clonotype occurred many times. The chain has TRBV27 and TRBJ1-5; D not resolved. V was shortened by 3 bases and J by 2 bases, with 11 bases between the two germline ends. Germline CDR1 MNHEY, CDR2 SMNVEV (reference sequence). The CDR3 spans 15 residues. CDR3 nucleotides: TGTGCCAGCAGTTTGACGGGAGTAGGCAATCAGCCCCAGCATTTT. Translation gives CASSLTGVGNQPQHF.

In its sample, this clonotype was seen a few times. V is TRBV6-5 and J is TRBJ1-4; D is undetermined. The CDR3 sequence is 14 residues long. The germline V and J ends were trimmed by 0 bases and 8 bases, with 10 bases remaining between them. Germline CDR1 is MNHEY and CDR2 is SVGAGI. The DNA for the CDR3 is TGTGCCAGCAGTTACTCGATGGCGCGAGAAAAACTGTTTTTT. Encoded protein: CASSYSMAREKLFF.

The chain has TRBV4-2 and TRBJ2-3, with TRBD2 matching over 10 bases. V lost 1 base, J lost 2 bases, and 12 bases stayed unmatched. The germline V gene encodes CDR1 LGHNA and CDR2 YNFKEQ. CDR3 size: 19 residues. CDR3 sequence reads: CASSQVEIAGGRFTDTQYF. CDR3 nucleotides: TGTGCCAGCAGCCAAGTCGAGATAGCGGGGGGACGCTTCACAGATACGCAGTATTTT.

V is TRBV6-2 or TRBV6-3 and J is TRBJ2-1; 9 positions agree with TRBD2. Germline V gene data show CDR1 as MNHEY and CDR2 as SVGEGT. The CDR3 has 15 amino acids. Unmatched junction bases numbered 11, after V lost 6 bases and J lost 8 bases. In DNA, the CDR3 is TGTGCCAGCAGCCCCTTTGCGGGGGGGCATGATGAGCAGTTCTTC. It specifies CASSPFAGGHDEQFF.

This clonotype was seen ten or more times. The chain combines TRBV7-6 with TRBJ2-3; D unresolved. The V gene's germline CDR1 is SGHVS and CDR2 FNYEAQ. This CDR3 comprises 13 residues. The V and J ends lost 5 bases and 7 bases respectively, with 13 bases between them. This chain's CDR3 is CASSTPPSYTQYF. In nucleotides, the CDR3 is TGTGCCAGCAGCACCCCGCCGAGTTATACGCAGTATTTT.

The chain has TRBV7-9 and TRBJ1-5; D gene ambiguous. V was shortened by 4 bases and J by 4 bases, with 5 bases between the two germline ends. Germline V gene data show CDR1 as SEHNR and CDR2 as FQNEAQ (reference sequence). This CDR3 is 12 amino acids long. The CDR3 coding sequence is TGTGCCAGCAGCTCCCTAAATCAGCCCCAGCATTTT. Translation: CASSSLNQPQHF. Complete variable domain (other parts from reference TRBV7-9 and TRBJ1-5): DTGVSQNPRHKITKRGQNVTFRCDPISEHNRLYWYRQTLGQGPEFLTYFQNEAQLEKSRLLSDRFSAERPKGSFSTLEIQRTEQGDSAMYLCASSSLNQPQHFGDGTRLSIL.

This clonotype showed up just a few times. The V gene is TRBV4-1, the J gene TRBJ2-7; D possibly corresponds to TRBD1 (6 bases). The V gene lost 0 bases and the J gene lost 5 bases, with 14 bases spanning the gap. Germline V lookup: CDR1 MGHRA, CDR2 YSYEKL. CDR3 length: 15 amino acids. The CDR3 is CASSQDPGAGNEQYF. CDR3 nucleotide sequence: TGCGCCAGCAGCCAAGATCCAGGGGCAGGGAACGAGCAGTACTTC.

This clonotype came up a few times. This chain connects TRBV11-2 to TRBJ2-1; D possibly corresponds to TRBD2 (6 bases). Germline V gives CDR1 SGHAT, CDR2 FQNNGV. Trimming left V 2 bases short and J 3 bases short, with 17 bases between. CDR3 size: 17 residues. The CDR3 here is CASSLPELGLYYNEQFF. For the CDR3, the DNA is TGTGCCAGCAGCTTACCCGAGCTGGGACTTTACTACAATGAGCAGTTCTTC.

This clonotype was detected ten times or more. A read error may produce the germline difference seen at one junction end. This sequence joins TRBV7-7 and TRBJ2-1; D possibly corresponds to TRBD2 (6 bases). In germline, CDR1 is SSHAT, CDR2 FNYEAQ (reference sequence). This CDR3 is built from 13 residues. In DNA form, the CDR3 reads TGTGCTAGCAGCCACAATCTAGCGAATGAGCAGTTCTTC. Protein product: CASSHNLANEQFF. The variable domain in full, completed from reference TRBV7-7 and TRBJ2-1, reads GAGVSQSPRYKVTKRGQDVTLRCDPISSHATLYWYQQALGQGPEFLTYFNYEAQPDKSGLPSDRFSAERPEGSISTLTIQRTEQRDSAMYRCASSHNLANEQFFGPGTRLTVL.

This clonotype has at least ten counts. The rearrangement joins TRBV5-5 to TRBJ2-6; the D is unclear. The CDR3 runs to 17 residues. From germline, CDR1 is SGHKS and CDR2 YYEKEE (reference sequence). Trimming shortened V by 2 bases and J by 0 bases, and 12 bases separated the two germline ends. The CDR3 DNA is TGTGCCAGCAGCTTCGAAGGGTATGACTCTGGGGCCAACGTCCTGACTTTC. This codes for CASSFEGYDSGANVLTF.

At least ten counts were recorded for this clonotype. The V call is TRBV5-1, the J call TRBJ1-4, with D tentatively TRBD1 (5 bases). Germline CDR1 SGHRS, CDR2 YFSETQ. V was trimmed by 5 bases and J by 12 bases, leaving 11 bases between them. This CDR3 has 11 residues. The CDR3 bases are TGCGCCAGCAGAGACGGGGGACAACTGTTTTTT. It encodes CASRDGGQLFF.